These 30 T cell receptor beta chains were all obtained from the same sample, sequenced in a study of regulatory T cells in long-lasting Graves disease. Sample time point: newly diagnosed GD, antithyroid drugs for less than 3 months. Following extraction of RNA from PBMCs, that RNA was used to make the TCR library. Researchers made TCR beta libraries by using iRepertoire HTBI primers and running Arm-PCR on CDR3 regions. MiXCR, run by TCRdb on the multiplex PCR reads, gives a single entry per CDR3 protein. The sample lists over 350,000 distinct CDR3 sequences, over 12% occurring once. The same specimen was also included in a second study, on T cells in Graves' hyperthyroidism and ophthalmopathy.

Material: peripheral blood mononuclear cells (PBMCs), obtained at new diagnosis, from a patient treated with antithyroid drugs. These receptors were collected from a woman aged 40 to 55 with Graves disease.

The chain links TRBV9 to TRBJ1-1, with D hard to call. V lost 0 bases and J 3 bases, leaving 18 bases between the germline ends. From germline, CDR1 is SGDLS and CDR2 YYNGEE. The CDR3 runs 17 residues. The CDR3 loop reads CASSVGGAPQEDTEAFF. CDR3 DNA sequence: TGTGCCAGCAGCGTAGGAGGAGCACCCCAAGAGGACACTGAAGCTTTCTTT.

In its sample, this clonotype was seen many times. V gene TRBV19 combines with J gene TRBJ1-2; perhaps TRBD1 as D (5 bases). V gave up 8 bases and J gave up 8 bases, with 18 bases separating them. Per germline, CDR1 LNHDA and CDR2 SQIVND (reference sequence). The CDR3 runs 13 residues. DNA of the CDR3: TGTGCCAGTTCATCAATTGGCAGGGACGGCTACACCTTC. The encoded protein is CASSSIGRDGYTF. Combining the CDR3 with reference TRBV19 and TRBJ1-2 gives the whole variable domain DGGITQSPKYLFRKEGQNVTLSCEQNLNHDAMYWYRQDPGQGLRLIYYSQIVNDFQKGDIAEGYSVSREKKESFPLTVTSAQKNPTAFYLCASSSIGRDGYTFGSGTRLTVV.

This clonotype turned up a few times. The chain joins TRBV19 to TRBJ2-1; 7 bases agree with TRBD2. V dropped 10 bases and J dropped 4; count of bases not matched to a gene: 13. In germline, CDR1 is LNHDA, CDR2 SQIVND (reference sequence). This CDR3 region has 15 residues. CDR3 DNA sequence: TGTGCCACCGCCCCCTTGGCGGGAGATTACAATGAGCAGTTCTTC. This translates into CATAPLAGDYNEQFF.

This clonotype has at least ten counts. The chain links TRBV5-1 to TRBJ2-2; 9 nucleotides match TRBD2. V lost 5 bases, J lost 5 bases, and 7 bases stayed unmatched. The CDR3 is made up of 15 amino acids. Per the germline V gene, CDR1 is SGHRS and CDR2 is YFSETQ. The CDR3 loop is CASSRASGNTGELFF. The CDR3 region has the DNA TGCGCCAGCAGTAGGGCTAGCGGGAATACCGGGGAGCTGTTTTTT.

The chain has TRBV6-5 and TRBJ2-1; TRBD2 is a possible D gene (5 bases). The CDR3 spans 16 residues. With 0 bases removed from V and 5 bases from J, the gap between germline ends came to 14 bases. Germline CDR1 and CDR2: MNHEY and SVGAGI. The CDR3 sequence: CASSYSNGLIHNEQFF. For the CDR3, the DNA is TGTGCCAGCAGTTACTCGAACGGACTTATTCACAATGAGCAGTTCTTC.

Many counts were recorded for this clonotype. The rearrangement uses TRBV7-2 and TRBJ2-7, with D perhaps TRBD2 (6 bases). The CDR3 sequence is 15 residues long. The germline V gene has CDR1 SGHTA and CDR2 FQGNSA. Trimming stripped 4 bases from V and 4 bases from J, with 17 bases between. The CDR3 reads CASSYSAGSRYEQYF. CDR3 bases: TGTGCCAGCAGCTATTCCGCGGGAAGCAGGTACGAGCAGTACTTC. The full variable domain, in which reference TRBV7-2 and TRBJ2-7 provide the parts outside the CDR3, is GAGVSQSPSNKVTEKGKDVELRCDPISGHTALYWYRQSLGQGLEFLIYFQGNSAPDKSGLPSDRFSAERTGGSVSTLTIQRTQQEDSAVYLCASSYSAGSRYEQYFGPGTRLTVT.

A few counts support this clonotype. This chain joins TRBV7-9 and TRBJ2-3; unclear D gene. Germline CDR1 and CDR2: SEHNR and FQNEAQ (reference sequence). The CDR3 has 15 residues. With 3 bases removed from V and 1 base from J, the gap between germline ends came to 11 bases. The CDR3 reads CASSFLGSGTDTQYF. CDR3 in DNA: TGTGCCAGCAGCTTCTTGGGGTCGGGCACAGATACGCAGTATTTT.

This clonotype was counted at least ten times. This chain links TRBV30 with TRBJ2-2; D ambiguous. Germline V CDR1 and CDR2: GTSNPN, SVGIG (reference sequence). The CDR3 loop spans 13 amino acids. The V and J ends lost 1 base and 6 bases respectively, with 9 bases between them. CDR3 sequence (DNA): TGTGCCTGGAGTGGCGCCTTGTCCGGGGAGCTGTTTTTT. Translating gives CAWSGALSGELFF. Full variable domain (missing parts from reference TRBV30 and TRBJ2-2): SQTIHQWPATLVQPVGSPLSLECTVEGTSNPNLYWYRQAAGRGLQLLFYSVGIGQISSEVPQNLSASRPQDRQFILSSKKLLLSDSGFYLCAWSGALSGELFFGEGSRLTVL.

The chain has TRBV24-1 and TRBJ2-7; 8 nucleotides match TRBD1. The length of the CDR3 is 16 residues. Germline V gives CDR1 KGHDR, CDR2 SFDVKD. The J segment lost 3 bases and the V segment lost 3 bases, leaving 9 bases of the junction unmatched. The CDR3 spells CATSDGSSGTGYEQYF. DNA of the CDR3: TGTGCCACCAGTGATGGTTCCTCCGGGACAGGCTACGAGCAGTACTTC.

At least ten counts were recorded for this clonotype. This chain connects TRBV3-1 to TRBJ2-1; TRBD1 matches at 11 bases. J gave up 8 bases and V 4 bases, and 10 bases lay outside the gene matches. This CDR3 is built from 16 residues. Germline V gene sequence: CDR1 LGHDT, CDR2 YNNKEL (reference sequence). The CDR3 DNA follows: TGTGCCAGCAGCCCCCTGGACAGGGGGCTCATCGATGAGCAGTTCTTC. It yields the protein CASSPLDRGLIDEQFF.

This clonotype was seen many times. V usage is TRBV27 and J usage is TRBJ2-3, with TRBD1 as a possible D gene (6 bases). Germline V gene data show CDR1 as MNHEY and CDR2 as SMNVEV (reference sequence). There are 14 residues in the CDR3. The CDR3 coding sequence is TGTGCTTCCCGGGACACCCATAGCACAGATACGCAGTATTTT. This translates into CASRDTHSTDTQYF.

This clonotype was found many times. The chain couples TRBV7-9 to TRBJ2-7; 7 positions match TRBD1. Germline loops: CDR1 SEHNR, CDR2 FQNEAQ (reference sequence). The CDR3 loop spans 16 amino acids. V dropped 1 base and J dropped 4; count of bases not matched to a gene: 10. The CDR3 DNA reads TGTGCCAGCAGCTTAGTTTGGACAGGTGATCGGTACGAGCAGTACTTC. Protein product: CASSLVWTGDRYEQYF. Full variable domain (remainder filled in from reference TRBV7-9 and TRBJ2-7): DTGVSQNPRHKITKRGQNVTFRCDPISEHNRLYWYRQTLGQGPEFLTYFQNEAQLEKSRLLSDRFSAERPKGSFSTLEIQRTEQGDSAMYLCASSLVWTGDRYEQYFGPGTRLTVT.

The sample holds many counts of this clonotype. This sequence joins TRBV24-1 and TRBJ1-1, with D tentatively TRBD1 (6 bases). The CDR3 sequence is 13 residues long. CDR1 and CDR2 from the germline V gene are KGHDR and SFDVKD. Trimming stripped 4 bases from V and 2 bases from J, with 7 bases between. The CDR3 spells CATSDRGNTEAFF. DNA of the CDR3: TGTGCCACCAGTGACAGGGGAAACACTGAAGCTTTCTTT.

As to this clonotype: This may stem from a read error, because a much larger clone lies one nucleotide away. The CDR3 bases are TGTGCCAGCAGTTTACGGACAAGGGAAAATGAAAAACTGTTTTTT. It encodes CASSLRTRENEKLFF. The V gene is TRBV12-3 or TRBV12-4, the J gene TRBJ1-4; maybe TRBD1 (5 bases). The CDR3 contains 15 residues. The V and J ends lost 2 bases and 5 bases respectively, with 12 bases between them.

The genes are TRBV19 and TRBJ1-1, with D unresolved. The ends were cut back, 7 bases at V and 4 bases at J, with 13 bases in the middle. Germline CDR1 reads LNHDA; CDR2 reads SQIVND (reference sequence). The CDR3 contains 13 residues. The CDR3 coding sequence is TGTGCCAGTACCCTTGCATCTGGCACTGAAGCTTTCTTT. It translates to CASTLASGTEAFF. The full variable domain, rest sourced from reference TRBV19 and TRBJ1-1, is DGGITQSPKYLFRKEGQNVTLSCEQNLNHDAMYWYRQDPGQGLRLIYYSQIVNDFQKGDIAEGYSVSREKKESFPLTVTSAQKNPTAFYLCASTLASGTEAFFGQGTRLTVV.

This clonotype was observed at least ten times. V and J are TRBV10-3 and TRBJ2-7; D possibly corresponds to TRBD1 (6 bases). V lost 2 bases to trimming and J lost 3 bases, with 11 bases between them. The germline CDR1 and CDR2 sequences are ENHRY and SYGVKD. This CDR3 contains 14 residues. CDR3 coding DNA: TGTGCCATCAGTGAGCGGGACACTGACTACGAGCAGTACTTC. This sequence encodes CAISERDTDYEQYF.

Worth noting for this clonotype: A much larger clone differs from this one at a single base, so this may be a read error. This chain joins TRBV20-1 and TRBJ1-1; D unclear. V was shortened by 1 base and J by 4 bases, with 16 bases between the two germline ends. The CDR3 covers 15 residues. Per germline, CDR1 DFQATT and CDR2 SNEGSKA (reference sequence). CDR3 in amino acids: CSARGTKVLGTEAFF. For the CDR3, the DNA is TGCAGTGCTAGAGGTACGAAGGTCTTGGGCACTGAAGCTTTCTTT.

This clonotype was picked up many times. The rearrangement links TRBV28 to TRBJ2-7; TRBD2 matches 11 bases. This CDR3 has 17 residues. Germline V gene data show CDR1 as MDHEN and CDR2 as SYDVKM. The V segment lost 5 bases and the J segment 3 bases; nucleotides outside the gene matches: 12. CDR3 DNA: TGTGCCAGCAGTACCGGACTAGCGGGTCGTTTTAGCTACGAGCAGTACTTC. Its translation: CASSTGLAGRFSYEQYF.

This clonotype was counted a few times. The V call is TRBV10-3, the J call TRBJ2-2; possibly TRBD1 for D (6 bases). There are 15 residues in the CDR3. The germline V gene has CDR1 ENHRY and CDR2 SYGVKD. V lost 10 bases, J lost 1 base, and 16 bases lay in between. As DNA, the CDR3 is TGTGCCACGTCCTCAGGGGAATGGAACACCGGGGAGCTGTTTTTT. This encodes CATSSGEWNTGELFF.

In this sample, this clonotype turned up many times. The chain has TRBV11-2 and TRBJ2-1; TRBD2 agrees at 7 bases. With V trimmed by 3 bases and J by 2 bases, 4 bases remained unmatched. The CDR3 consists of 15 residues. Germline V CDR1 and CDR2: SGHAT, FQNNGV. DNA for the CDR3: TGTGCCAGCAGCTTGGTACGGGGGGCCTACAATGAGCAGTTCTTC. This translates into CASSLVRGAYNEQFF.

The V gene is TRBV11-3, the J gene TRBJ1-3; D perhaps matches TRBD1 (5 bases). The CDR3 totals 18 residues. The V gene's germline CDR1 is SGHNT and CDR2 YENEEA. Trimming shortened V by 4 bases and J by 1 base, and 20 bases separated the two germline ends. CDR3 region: CASSSLLGLSISGNTIYF. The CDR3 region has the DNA TGTGCCAGCAGCTCACTCTTGGGACTGTCTATTTCTGGAAACACCATATATTTT.

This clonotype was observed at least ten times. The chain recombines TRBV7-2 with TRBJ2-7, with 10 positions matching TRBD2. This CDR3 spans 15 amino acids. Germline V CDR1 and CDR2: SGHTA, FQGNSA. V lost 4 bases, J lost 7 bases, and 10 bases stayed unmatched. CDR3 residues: CASSSPGLASEEQYF. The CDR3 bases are TGTGCCAGCAGCTCTCCGGGACTAGCGTCTGAGGAGCAGTACTTC.

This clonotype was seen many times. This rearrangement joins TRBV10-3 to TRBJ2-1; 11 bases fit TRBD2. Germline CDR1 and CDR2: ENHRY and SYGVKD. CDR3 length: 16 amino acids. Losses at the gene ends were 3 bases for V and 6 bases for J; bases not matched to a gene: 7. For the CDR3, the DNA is TGTGCCATCAGTGAACCTACTAGCGGGGGTCTCAATGAGCAGTTCTTC. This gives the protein CAISEPTSGGLNEQFF.

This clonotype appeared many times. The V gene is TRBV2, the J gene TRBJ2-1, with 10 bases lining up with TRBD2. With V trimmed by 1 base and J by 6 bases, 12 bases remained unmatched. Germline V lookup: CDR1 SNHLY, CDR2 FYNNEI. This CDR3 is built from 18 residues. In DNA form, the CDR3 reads TGTGCCAGCAGTGAAGGGATAGGGAGCGGGAGGGGGGGCAATGAGCAGTTCTTC. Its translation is CASSEGIGSGRGGNEQFF.

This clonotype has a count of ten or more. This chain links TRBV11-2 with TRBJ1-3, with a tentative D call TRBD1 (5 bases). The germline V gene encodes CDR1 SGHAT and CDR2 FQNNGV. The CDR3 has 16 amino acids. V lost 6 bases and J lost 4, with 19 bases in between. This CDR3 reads CASRKIAGGPGNTIYF. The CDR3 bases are TGTGCCAGCAGGAAGATCGCGGGGGGTCCCGGAAACACCATATATTTT.

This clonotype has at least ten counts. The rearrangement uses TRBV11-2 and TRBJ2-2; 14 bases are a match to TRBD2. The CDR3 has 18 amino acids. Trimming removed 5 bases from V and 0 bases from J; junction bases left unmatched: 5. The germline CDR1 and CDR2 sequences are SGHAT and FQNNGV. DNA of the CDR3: TGTGCCAGCAGCCTGGGACTAGCGGGAGCACCGAACACCGGGGAGCTGTTTTTT. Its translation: CASSLGLAGAPNTGELFF.

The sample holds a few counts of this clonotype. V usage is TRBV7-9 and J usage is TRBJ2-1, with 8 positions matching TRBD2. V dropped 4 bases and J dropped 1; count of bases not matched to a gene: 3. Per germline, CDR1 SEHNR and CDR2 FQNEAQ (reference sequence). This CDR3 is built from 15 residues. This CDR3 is CASSSSGRSYNEQFF. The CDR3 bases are TGTGCCAGCAGCTCCAGCGGGAGATCCTACAATGAGCAGTTCTTC.

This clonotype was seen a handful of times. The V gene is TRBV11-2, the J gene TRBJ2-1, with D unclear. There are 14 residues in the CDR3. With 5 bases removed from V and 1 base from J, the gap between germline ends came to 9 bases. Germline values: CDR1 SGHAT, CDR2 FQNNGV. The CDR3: CASSPRPSYNEQFF. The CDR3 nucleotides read TGTGCCAGCAGCCCTCGGCCTTCCTACAATGAGCAGTTCTTC.

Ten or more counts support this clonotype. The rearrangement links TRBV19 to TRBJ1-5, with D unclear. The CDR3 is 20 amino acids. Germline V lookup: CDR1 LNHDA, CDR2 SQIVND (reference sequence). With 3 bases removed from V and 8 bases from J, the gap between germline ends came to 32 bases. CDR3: CASSIPSWAAGKVEKEPQHF. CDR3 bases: TGTGCCAGTAGTATCCCCTCATGGGCAGCGGGGAAGGTAGAGAAGGAGCCCCAGCATTTT.

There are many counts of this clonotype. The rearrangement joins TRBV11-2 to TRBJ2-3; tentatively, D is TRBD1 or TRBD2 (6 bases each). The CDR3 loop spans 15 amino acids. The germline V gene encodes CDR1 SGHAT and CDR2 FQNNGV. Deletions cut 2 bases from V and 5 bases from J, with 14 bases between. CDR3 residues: CASSLTGAVIDTQYF. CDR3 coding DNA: TGTGCCAGCAGCTTAACGGGGGCAGTAATAGATACGCAGTATTTT.